The next 27 T cell receptor beta chains were all read from a single sample in a study of shared clonotypes between healthy human individuals. Sequencing used immunoSEQ multiplex PCR; TCRdb keeps in-frame clones, though not all of them. The profile shows 950,000 to 1,100,000 clones, more than 75% of them singletons. The material sequenced was memory CD4+ T cells from PBMCs. Stated subset: CD45RA-negative fraction. These receptors came from a man aged 18 to 35 in good health. Some clones in this sample may be carry-over from other donors' samples.

V and J are TRBV13 and TRBJ2-4; 8 bases fit TRBD2. The CDR3 length is 19 residues. V dropped 0 bases and J dropped 2; count of bases not matched to a gene: 12. Germline-derived CDR1 and CDR2 are PRHDT and FYEKMQ (reference sequence). Here the CDR3 reads CASSLGREYSGITKNIQYF. The CDR3 region has the DNA TGTGCCAGCAGCTTAGGCCGAGAATATAGCGGGATCACCAAAAACATTCAGTACTTC.

This chain connects TRBV27 to TRBJ1-2, with unresolved D. The CDR3 is made up of 13 amino acids. V dropped 10 bases and J dropped 0 bases, with 12 bases sitting between them. The V gene's germline CDR1 is MNHEY and CDR2 SMNVEV (reference sequence). The CDR3 DNA reads as TGTGCCACCGTGAGCGGGACTAACTATGGCTACACCTTC. It specifies CATVSGTNYGYTF.

The chain uses TRBV5-1 and TRBJ2-7, with 12 bases matching TRBD2. CDR3 length equals 17 residues. The V gene end was trimmed by 4 bases and the J gene end by 3 bases; junction bases not matched to a gene: 11. In germline, CDR1 is SGHRS, CDR2 YFSETQ. The CDR3 DNA reads TGCGCCAGCAGCCGGGGACTAGCGGGCGCAACCCTCTACGAGCAGTACTTC. Translating it yields CASSRGLAGATLYEQYF.

As regards this clone: It is likely a read error, because the conserved phenylalanine at the end of the CDR3 is missing. Because the CDR3's place on the DNA is in doubt, the DNA is left out and the CDR3 is given as listed by TCRdb. CDR3: CAMAGTRYKRPGR. The chain uses TRBV28 and TRBJ2-6; the D call in the table, TRBD2, was not verified against the DNA. The CDR3 extends over 13 residues, inclusive of both ends. Germline-derived CDR1 and CDR2 are MDHEN and SYDVKM.

CDR3 DNA: TGCAGCGTTGAGAGTAAAAACATTCAGTACTTC. Protein: CSVESKNIQYF. J is TRBJ2-4 and V is TRBV29-1; no definite D call. Germline V gives CDR1 SQVTM, CDR2 ANQGSEA. The CDR3 runs to 11 residues. Deletions cut 3 bases from V and 4 bases from J, with 4 bases between. Variable domain in full (rest from reference TRBV29-1 and TRBJ2-4): SAVISQKPSRDICQRGTSLTIQCQVDSQVTMMFWYRQQPGQSLTLIATANQGSEATYESGFVIDKFPISRPNLTFSTLTVSNMSPEDSSIYLCSVESKNIQYFGAGTRLSVL.

The V call is TRBV2, the J call TRBJ2-2, with D hard to call. Between the trimmed V and J ends, which lost 7 bases and 6 bases, there was a span of 6 bases. The CDR3 covers 11 residues. Germline CDR1 reads SNHLY; CDR2 reads FYNNEI. CDR3 sequence: CASKEAGELFF. CDR3 in DNA: TGTGCCAGCAAAGAGGCCGGGGAGCTGTTTTTT.

The V and J genes are TRBV9 and TRBJ1-1, with no clear D. This CDR3 has 13 amino acids. In germline, CDR1 is SGDLS, CDR2 YYNGEE. V lost 4 bases and J lost 3, with 10 bases in between. The CDR3 region is CASSLSHHTEAFF. The CDR3 DNA reads as TGTGCCAGCAGCCTTTCACATCACACTGAAGCTTTCTTT.

The rearrangement uses TRBV11-2 and TRBJ1-4, with D possibly matching TRBD1 (5 bases). CDR3 length equals 14 residues. CDR1 SGHAT and CDR2 FQNNGV come from the germline V gene. V lost 3 bases to trimming and J lost 7 bases, with 12 bases between them. CDR3 DNA sequence: TGTGCCAGCAGCTTTCAGGGATACGGTGAAAAACTGTTTTTT. Translating gives CASSFQGYGEKLFF. Full variable domain (remainder filled in from reference TRBV11-2 and TRBJ1-4): EAGVAQSPRYKIIEKRQSVAFWCNPISGHATLYWYQQILGQGPKLLIQFQNNGVVDDSQLPKDRFSAERLKGVDSTLKIQPAKLEDSAVYLCASSFQGYGEKLFFGSGTQLSVL.

The chain links TRBV11-2 to TRBJ2-1; 10 nucleotides agree with TRBD2. Trimming removed 5 bases from V and 0 bases from J; junction bases left unmatched: 13. CDR1 is SGHAT, CDR2 FQNNGV, per germline. This CDR3 is 19 amino acids long. The CDR3 loop is CASSPRRLAGVSSYNEQFF. In nucleotides, the CDR3 is TGTGCCAGCAGCCCCCGGAGGCTAGCGGGAGTTAGCTCCTACAATGAGCAGTTCTTC.

V is TRBV2 and J is TRBJ1-1; TRBD1 is a possible D gene (5 bases). The germline CDR1 and CDR2 sequences are SNHLY and FYNNEI. The CDR3 has 13 residues. With 8 bases removed from V and 0 bases from J, the gap between germline ends came to 10 bases. As DNA, the CDR3 is TGTGCCAGCGGACAAGACATGAACACTGAAGCTTTCTTT. This codes for CASGQDMNTEAFF.

In its sample, this clone was seen a few times. The chain carries TRBV4-2 and TRBJ1-5, with TRBD1 matching over 10 bases. The J segment lost 4 bases and the V segment lost 1 base, leaving 7 bases of the junction unmatched. The CDR3 runs to 17 residues. Germline-derived CDR1 and CDR2 are LGHNA and YNFKEQ. The CDR3 loop is CASSQGGDRGQNQPQHF. The CDR3 DNA reads as TGTGCCAGCAGCCAAGGGGGTGACAGGGGGCAAAATCAGCCCCAGCATTTT.

The chain links TRBV4-1 to TRBJ2-3, with 9 bases lining up with TRBD2. Trimming took 4 bases from V and 6 from J; bases not matched to a gene: 14. This CDR3 comprises 17 residues. Germline V gene lookup returns CDR1 MGHRA and CDR2 YSYEKL. The CDR3 region has the DNA TGCGCCAGCAGCCCCACGGCCCTAGCGGGACTGGGGGATACGCAGTATTTT. Its translation is CASSPTALAGLGDTQYF.

In this sample, this clone turned up many times. Other DNA sequences in the sample encode the same CDR3. The chain employs TRBV29-1 and TRBJ2-1, with 10 bases aligning to TRBD2. The ends lost 5 bases at V and 0 bases at J; junction bases unmatched: 1. Per the germline V gene, CDR1 is SQVTM and CDR2 is ANQGSEA. The CDR3 runs 14 residues. The CDR3 region is CSVLAGVSYNEQFF. In DNA, the CDR3 is TGCAGCGTTCTAGCGGGGGTCTCCTACAATGAGCAGTTCTTC.

This sequence joins TRBV18 and TRBJ1-1; 7 nucleotides line up with TRBD1. The CDR3 length is 15 residues. Germline trimming cut 0 bases from V and 10 bases from J; bases unmatched to any gene: 11. Germline V lookup: CDR1 KGHSH, CDR2 LQKENI. The CDR3 sequence: CASSPPSQNRGRAFF. CDR3 nucleotides: TGTGCCAGCTCACCACCTAGTCAAAACAGGGGACGAGCTTTCTTT.

In its sample, this clone was seen once. The chain links TRBV5-4 to TRBJ1-1, with D tentatively TRBD1 (5 bases). Germline-derived CDR1 and CDR2 are SGHNT and YYREEE (reference sequence). The V end lost 4 bases, the J end lost 0 bases, and 16 bases lay between the germline ends. This CDR3 comprises 16 residues. The CDR3 spells CASSRTLRGLNTEAFF. The CDR3 bases are TGTGCCAGCAGCCGCACCCTCCGGGGCTTGAACACTGAAGCTTTCTTT.

This clone was picked up one time. The chain employs TRBV7-3 and TRBJ2-5, with D perhaps matching TRBD2 (5 bases). CDR1 is SGHTA, CDR2 FQGTGA, per germline. CDR3 length equals 13 residues. Deletions cut 4 bases from V and 5 bases from J, with 11 bases between. CDR3 in amino acids: CASSSGLRETQYF. The CDR3 coding sequence is TGTGCCAGCAGCTCAGGACTCCGGGAGACCCAGTACTTC. The variable domain in full, completed from reference TRBV7-3 and TRBJ2-5, reads GAGVSQTPSNKVTEKGKYVELRCDPISGHTALYWYRQSLGQGPEFLIYFQGTGAADDSGLPNDRFFAVRPEGSVSTLKIQRTERGDSAVYLCASSSGLRETQYFGPGTRLLVL.

A remark on this clone: It may be a read error: a sequence one base away is much more abundant. The CDR3: CASRSNTGELFF. The CDR3 DNA reads TGTGCCAGCAGGTCGAACACCGGGGAGCTGTTTTTT. This sequence joins TRBV2 and TRBJ2-2; no reliable D call. Per germline, CDR1 SNHLY and CDR2 FYNNEI. V was cut by 6 bases and J by 0 bases, with 2 bases left in between. CDR3 length equals 12 residues.

This clone appeared a single time. The chain employs TRBV7-9 and TRBJ1-2; D is uncertain. The CDR3 is made up of 12 amino acids. CDR1 is SEHNR, CDR2 FQNEAQ, per germline (reference sequence). Trimming pared 5 bases from V and 8 bases from J, leaving 12 bases between. The CDR3 sequence is CASSPGLEGYTF. CDR3 sequence (DNA): TGTGCCAGCAGCCCCGGACTAGAAGGCTACACCTTC.

With respect to this clone: This may be a read error, as it is one base from a much larger clone. Other DNA variants within this sample encode the same CDR3. The V and J genes are TRBV18 and TRBJ2-7; D is possibly TRBD1 (6 bases). This CDR3 has 13 amino acids. CDR1 and CDR2 from the germline V gene are KGHSH and LQKENI. V was pared by 2 bases and J by 1 base, with 6 bases between. CDR3 protein: CASSPGQSYEQYF. In nucleotides, the CDR3 is TGTGCCAGCTCACCAGGACAGTCCTACGAGCAGTACTTC.

This chain connects TRBV6-5 to TRBJ1-1; no firm D call. CDR1 is MNHEY and CDR2 is SVGAGI in the germline V gene. Trimming cost V 6 bases and J 5 bases, with 10 bases left between them. This CDR3 has 12 amino acids. The CDR3 DNA follows: TGTGCCAGCAGACTAGGGAGGACTGAAGCTTTCTTT. As protein: CASRLGRTEAFF.

The chain links TRBV7-3 to TRBJ2-5; perhaps TRBD2 as D (6 bases). The CDR3 covers 15 residues. Germline V gives CDR1 SGHTA, CDR2 FQGTGA. The V and J ends lost 3 bases and 2 bases respectively, with 13 bases between them. The CDR3 coding sequence is TGTGCCAGCAGCTTGGGGCTAGCGAAACAAGAGACCCAGTACTTC. Its translation is CASSLGLAKQETQYF.

This rearrangement joins TRBV19 to TRBJ1-1; D remains unclear. CDR1 is LNHDA and CDR2 is SQIVND in the germline V gene (reference sequence). The V end was cut by 3 bases, the J end by 4 bases, with 6 bases between. The CDR3 has 12 amino acids. In DNA, the CDR3 is TGTGCCAGTAGTATGAGGGTCACTGAAGCTTTCTTT. It translates to CASSMRVTEAFF.

The chain carries TRBV27 and TRBJ2-7; 12 bases are a match to TRBD2. The germline V gene encodes CDR1 MNHEY and CDR2 SMNVEV (reference sequence). V lost 0 bases to trimming and J lost 2 bases; unmatched junction nucleotides: 8. This CDR3 is built from 18 residues. The CDR3 bases are TGTGCCAGCAGTTTATCTTATCGGACTAGCGGGACCCCCTACGAGCAGTACTTC. Protein product: CASSLSYRTSGTPYEQYF.

V usage is TRBV19 and J usage is TRBJ1-2; D is perhaps TRBD1 (6 bases). Germline V gene sequence: CDR1 LNHDA, CDR2 SQIVND (reference sequence). Trimming removed 5 bases from V and 4 bases from J, with 14 bases in between. The CDR3 has 14 residues. The chain's CDR3 is CASSSKGGSYGYTF. In nucleotides, the CDR3 is TGTGCCAGTAGTTCTAAGGGGGGTAGCTATGGCTACACCTTC.

The chain uses TRBV6-5 and TRBJ1-2; D is unresolved. The germline CDR1 and CDR2 sequences are MNHEY and SVGAGI. The CDR3 extends over 15 amino acids. Trimming pared 4 bases from V and 6 bases from J, leaving 18 bases between. The chain's CDR3 is CASSSLQVAMDGYTF. The CDR3 nucleotides read TGTGCCAGCAGTTCCCTCCAGGTTGCGATGGATGGCTACACCTTC.

The V gene is TRBV25-1, the J gene TRBJ2-7; the D gene is possibly TRBD2 (6 bases). CDR3 length: 14 amino acids. V shed 4 bases and J shed 9 bases, with 19 bases lying between them. The V gene's germline CDR1 is MGHDK and CDR2 SYGVNS. CDR3 residues: CASSVAGRGLRQYF. The DNA of the CDR3 is TGTGCCAGCAGTGTGGCGGGGCGGGGCCTCCGGCAGTACTTC.

The gene calls are TRBV7-2 and TRBJ2-7; TRBD2 might be the D (5 bases). The germline V gene has CDR1 SGHTA and CDR2 FQGNSA. Trimming took off 2 bases at V and 4 bases at J, with 12 bases between the two ends. The CDR3 is 14 amino acids. The CDR3 loop reads CASSLTREAYEQYF. CDR3 coding DNA: TGTGCCAGCAGCTTAACCCGGGAAGCTTACGAGCAGTACTTC.